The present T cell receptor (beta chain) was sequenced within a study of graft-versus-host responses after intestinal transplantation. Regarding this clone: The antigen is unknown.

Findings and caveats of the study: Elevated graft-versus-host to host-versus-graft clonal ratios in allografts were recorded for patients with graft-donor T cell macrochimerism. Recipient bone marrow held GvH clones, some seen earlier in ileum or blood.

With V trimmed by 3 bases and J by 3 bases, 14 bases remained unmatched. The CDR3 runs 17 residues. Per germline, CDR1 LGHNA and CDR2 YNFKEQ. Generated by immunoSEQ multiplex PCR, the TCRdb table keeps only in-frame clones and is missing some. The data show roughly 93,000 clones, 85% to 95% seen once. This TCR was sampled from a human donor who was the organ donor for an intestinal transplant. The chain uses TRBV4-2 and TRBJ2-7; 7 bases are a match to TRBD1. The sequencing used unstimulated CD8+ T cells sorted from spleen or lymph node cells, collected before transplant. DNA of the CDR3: TGTGCCAGCAGCCAGGGCCTCACGGGACAGACCAACTACGAGCAGTACTTC. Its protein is CASSQGLTGQTNYEQYF.